These 27 T cell receptor beta chains were all obtained from the same sample, sequenced in a study of neoadjuvant anti-PD-1 for oral cavity cancer. Libraries were prepared by immunoSEQ multiplex PCR; TCRdb keeps only in-frame clonotypes and omits some of them. The sample holds about 81,000 clones; roughly 80% are singletons and the top ten take approximately 3.4%. Source: PBMCs, taken before nivolumab (anti-PD-1) treatment. All receptors derive from a person aged 35-80 years with oral cavity squamous cell carcinoma.

V usage is TRBV5-1 and J usage is TRBJ2-3; D is unclear. This CDR3 has 14 residues. The germline gives CDR1 SGHRS, CDR2 YFSETQ. Trimming pared 0 bases from V and 6 bases from J, leaving 11 bases between. CDR3 amino acids: CASSLERDRDTQYF. The CDR3 DNA follows: TGCGCCAGCAGCTTGGAAAGAGACCGCGATACGCAGTATTTT.

The rearrangement joins TRBV10-2 to TRBJ2-1; 10 bases are a match to TRBD2. The CDR3 loop spans 14 amino acids. Germline V gene sequence: CDR1 WSHSY, CDR2 SAAADI. The junction had 2 bases not matched to a gene; V was cut back by 4 bases and J by 5 bases. CDR3 sequence: CASSGTSGNNEQFF. CDR3 DNA sequence: TGCGCCAGCAGTGGGACTAGCGGAAACAATGAGCAGTTCTTC.

V and J are TRBV27 and TRBJ2-5, with a tentative D call TRBD2 (5 bases). V lost 3 bases and J lost 5, with 13 bases in between. The CDR3 is made up of 14 amino acids. Germline CDR1 is MNHEY and CDR2 is SMNVEV (reference sequence). CDR3 in amino acids: CASSLAPRRETQYF. DNA of the CDR3: TGTGCCAGCAGTTTGGCCCCACGGAGGGAGACCCAGTACTTC.

This clone has only a few counts. This chain connects TRBV28 to TRBJ1-5; maybe TRBD1 (5 bases). The CDR3 length is 17 residues. The germline V gene encodes CDR1 MDHEN and CDR2 SYDVKM. The V end lost 4 bases, the J end lost 0 bases, and 16 bases lay between the germline ends. The CDR3 sequence is CASSSQGGGYSNQPQHF. The CDR3, as DNA: TGTGCCAGCAGTTCCCAGGGAGGAGGTTATAGCAATCAGCCCCAGCATTTT.

The chain couples TRBV6-1 to TRBJ1-1; D gene uncertain. The germline V gene encodes CDR1 MNHNS and CDR2 SASEGT. This CDR3 is 15 amino acids long. The V end was cut by 2 bases, the J end by 2 bases, with 12 bases between. The CDR3 loop reads CASSESWALNTEAFF. CDR3 bases: TGTGCCAGCAGTGAAAGCTGGGCCCTTAACACTGAAGCTTTCTTT.

The CDR3 here is CASSFNGQGRSNQPQHF. CDR3 bases: TGTGCCAGCAGCTTTAATGGACAGGGACGGAGCAATCAGCCCCAGCATTTT. The chain links TRBV5-8 to TRBJ1-5, with TRBD1 matching over 8 bases. CDR1 is SGHTS, CDR2 YDEGEE, per germline. After removal of 2 bases from V and 1 base from J, the junction contained 8 bases not matched to a gene. This CDR3 has 17 amino acids.

This clone was picked up a small number of times. V and J are TRBV28 and TRBJ1-5; possibly TRBD1 for D (5 bases). The CDR3 has 16 residues. The germline V gene encodes CDR1 MDHEN and CDR2 SYDVKM. V was pared by 0 bases and J by 6 bases, with 15 bases between. The CDR3, as DNA: TGTGCCAGCAGTTTATGGGGGGACTCTTCAATTCAGCCCCAGCATTTT. It yields the protein CASSLWGDSSIQPQHF.

The rearrangement links TRBV20-1 to TRBJ1-1; D unclear. V was clipped by 3 bases and J by 7 bases, with 9 bases between them. Germline V gene data show CDR1 as DFQATT and CDR2 as SNEGSKA (reference sequence). This CDR3 comprises 11 residues. For the CDR3, the DNA is TGCAGTGCTAGGGGCGGTTTTGAAGCTTTCTTT. Translation: CSARGGFEAFF.

V is TRBV7-9 and J is TRBJ2-5, with D perhaps being TRBD1 or TRBD2 (5 bases each). V was clipped by 4 bases and J by 5 bases, with 14 bases between them. CDR1 and CDR2 from the germline V gene are SEHNR and FQNEAQ (reference sequence). The CDR3 consists of 14 residues. Here the CDR3 DNA reads TGTGCCAGCAGCTGGGACGGAGATATGGAGACCCAGTACTTC. It encodes CASSWDGDMETQYF.

The chain links TRBV11-2 to TRBJ1-5; 7 nucleotides match TRBD1. Germline assignment: CDR1 SGHAT and CDR2 FQNNGV. The CDR3 has 15 amino acids. Trimming took 4 bases from V and 2 from J; bases not matched to a gene: 5. CDR3 sequence: CASSSVQGRNQPQHF. The CDR3 DNA reads TGTGCCAGCAGCTCCGTACAGGGGCGCAATCAGCCCCAGCATTTT.

This clone showed up many times. The chain combines TRBV10-3 with TRBJ1-3, with D hard to call. V was trimmed by 3 bases and J by 8 bases, leaving 8 bases between them. The CDR3 is made up of 12 amino acids. CDR1 ENHRY and CDR2 SYGVKD come from the germline V gene. The CDR3 region is CAISDGDDTIYF. CDR3 in DNA: TGTGCCATCAGTGATGGGGATGACACCATATATTTT.

This rearrangement joins TRBV29-1 to TRBJ1-4, with TRBD1 as a possible D gene (5 bases). Germline CDR1 SQVTM, CDR2 ANQGSEA. V shed 6 bases and J shed 15 bases, with 17 bases lying between them. This CDR3 comprises 11 residues. The CDR3 loop reads CSVSGGGGVFF. CDR3 DNA: TGCAGCGTCTCGGGTGGGGGAGGGGTGTTTTTT.

The chain carries TRBV5-4 and TRBJ2-5; D might be TRBD1 (6 bases). V gave up 4 bases and J gave up 1 base, with 14 bases separating them. Per the germline V gene, CDR1 is SGHNT and CDR2 is YYREEE (reference sequence). This CDR3 spans 15 amino acids. CDR3 region: CASSPNRATQETQYF. CDR3 coding DNA: TGTGCCAGCAGCCCTAACAGGGCCACCCAAGAGACCCAGTACTTC. The whole variable domain, filled in from reference TRBV5-4 and TRBJ2-5, reads ETGVTQSPTHLIKTRGQQVTLRCSSQSGHNTVSWYQQALGQGPQFIFQYYREEENGRGNFPPRFSGLQFPNYSSELNVNALELDDSALYLCASSPNRATQETQYFGPGTRLLVL.

The chain carries TRBV6-4 and TRBJ1-2; 7 positions agree with TRBD1. V shed 0 bases and J 7 bases; nucleotides not matched to a gene: 2. The CDR3 is 13 amino acids. Germline V gives CDR1 MRHNA, CDR2 SNTAGT. This CDR3 is CASSDSGTVGYTF. DNA for the CDR3: TGTGCCAGCAGTGACTCCGGGACAGTTGGCTACACCTTC.

This chain connects TRBV19 to TRBJ2-6, with a possible D match to TRBD1 (5 bases). The CDR3 length is 15 residues. Trimming took off 1 base at V and 2 bases at J, with 6 bases between the two ends. Looked up from germline, CDR1 is LNHDA and CDR2 is SQIVND (reference sequence). CDR3 loop: CASSIGGTGANVLTF. The CDR3 DNA follows: TGTGCCAGTAGTATAGGGGGCACTGGGGCCAACGTCCTGACTTTC.

This rearrangement joins TRBV6-1 to TRBJ2-7, with 8 bases that match TRBD1. Germline V lookup: CDR1 MNHNS, CDR2 SASEGT. J was trimmed by 9 bases and V by 2 bases; bases with no gene match: 15. The CDR3 contains 16 residues. DNA of the CDR3: TGTGCCAGCAGTGAAATGGTGGGACAGGTTAAACCCGGGCAGTACTTC. Translated: CASSEMVGQVKPGQYF.

The CDR3 DNA reads as TGTGCCAGCAGCTCCTTGACAGGCACAGATACGCAGTATTTT. Protein sequence: CASSSLTGTDTQYF. The J gene is TRBJ2-3, the V gene TRBV5-6, with D possibly matching TRBD1 (5 bases). CDR1 is SGHDT and CDR2 is YYEEEE in the germline V gene. V was clipped by 3 bases and J by 1 base, with 9 bases between them. CDR3 length equals 14 residues.

V is TRBV19 and J is TRBJ2-7; D possibly corresponds to TRBD1 (5 bases). The CDR3 is 12 amino acids. Germline lookup yields CDR1 LNHDA and CDR2 SQIVND (reference sequence). In DNA form, the CDR3 reads TGTGCGAGTGAAGGGGAAAGGTACGAGCAGTACTTC. Translating it yields CASEGERYEQYF.

The chain joins TRBV2 to TRBJ1-5; D call uncertain. Germline V lookup: CDR1 SNHLY, CDR2 FYNNEI. The CDR3 sequence is 13 residues long. The V end was cut by 4 bases, the J end by 2 bases, with 6 bases between. The CDR3 spells CASSVEGNQPQHF. CDR3 coding DNA: TGTGCCAGCAGTGTGGAGGGCAATCAGCCCCAGCATTTT.

This clone was seen just once. The V gene is TRBV5-8, the J gene TRBJ2-7, with 14 bases aligning to TRBD2. This CDR3 is 17 amino acids long. Per germline, CDR1 SGHTS and CDR2 YDEGEE. The J segment lost 6 bases and the V segment lost 5 bases, leaving 13 bases of the junction unmatched. The CDR3 spells CASRPFGTSGSYPEQYF. In DNA, the CDR3 is TGTGCCAGCAGGCCGTTTGGGACTAGCGGGAGTTACCCCGAGCAGTACTTC.

V gene TRBV7-9 combines with J gene TRBJ2-1; 12 nucleotides align to TRBD2. The germline V gene encodes CDR1 SEHNR and CDR2 FQNEAQ (reference sequence). There are 18 residues in the CDR3. J gave up 2 bases and V 5 bases, and 10 bases lay outside the gene matches. CDR3 sequence (DNA): TGTGCCAGCAGCAAACGACTAGCGGGAGAAGGGACCTACAATGAGCAGTTCTTC. Translated, it gives CASSKRLAGEGTYNEQFF.

This chain uses TRBV7-9 with TRBJ2-3, with 7 bases fitting TRBD1. The CDR3 length is 14 residues. Per germline, CDR1 SEHNR and CDR2 FQNEAQ (reference sequence). The trim removed 4 bases at V and 3 bases at J, leaving 4 bases unmatched. CDR3 loop: CASSYRGSTDTQYF. The CDR3 DNA sequence: TGTGCCAGCAGCTACAGGGGAAGTACAGATACGCAGTATTTT.

The CDR3 nucleotides are TGCGCCAGCAGCTTGGGTTGGACTAGCGTTACCTACGAGCAGTACTTC. As protein: CASSLGWTSVTYEQYF. This chain joins TRBV5-1 and TRBJ2-7, with TRBD2 matching 9 bases. Germline CDR1 reads SGHRS; CDR2 reads YFSETQ. The CDR3 sequence is 16 residues long. Trimming took 0 bases from V and 2 from J; bases not matched to a gene: 6.

The chain recombines TRBV7-8 with TRBJ2-1, with TRBD2 identical over 10 bases. This CDR3 comprises 15 residues. Germline V CDR1 and CDR2: SGHVS, FQNEAQ. Unmatched junction bases numbered 7, after V lost 1 base and J lost 10 bases. CDR3 DNA: TGTGCCAGCAGCTTAGAATTCCTAGCGGGAGAAGAGCAGTTCTTC. Encoded protein: CASSLEFLAGEEQFF.

The chain employs TRBV10-3 and TRBJ1-3; no clear D gene. Deletions cut 4 bases from V and 1 base from J, with 14 bases between. Germline V gene sequence: CDR1 ENHRY, CDR2 SYGVKD. This CDR3 region has 16 residues. In DNA, the CDR3 is TGTGCCATCAGTGGAGGAGGCAGAACGTCTGGAAACACCATATATTTT. Translation: CAISGGGRTSGNTIYF.

V and J are TRBV5-1 and TRBJ1-2; 9 nucleotides match TRBD1. Germline loops: CDR1 SGHRS, CDR2 YFSETQ. This CDR3 is 15 amino acids long. V dropped 5 bases and J dropped 5; count of bases not matched to a gene: 10. The DNA for the CDR3 is TGCGCCAGCAGGCAGGGACAGGGTCTCTTTTATGGCTACACCTTC. Translating it yields CASRQGQGLFYGYTF. Using reference TRBV5-1 and TRBJ1-2 for the parts outside the CDR3, the full variable domain is KAGVTQTPRYLIKTRGQQVTLSCSPISGHRSVSWYQQTPGQGLQFLFEYFSETQRNKGNFPGRFSGRQFSNSRSEMNVSTLELGDSALYLCASRQGQGLFYGYTFGSGTRLTVV.

This clone was seen a handful of times. This chain joins TRBV25-1 and TRBJ2-7; possibly TRBD1 for D (6 bases). The germline V gene encodes CDR1 MGHDK and CDR2 SYGVNS. The CDR3 extends over 15 amino acids. The ends were cut back, 3 bases at V and 7 bases at J, with 19 bases in the middle. This CDR3 is CASSDTGPSFGEQYF. In nucleotides, the CDR3 is TGTGCCAGCAGTGATACAGGGCCGAGTTTTGGGGAGCAGTACTTC.